Below, 4 T cell receptor beta chains from the same sample are listed, as sequenced in a study of blood T cell repertoires in COVID-19. Libraries were prepared by immunoSEQ multiplex PCR; TCRdb keeps only in-frame clonotypes and omits some of them. Of about 130,000 clones in the sample, approximately 83% were seen once. Sequencing was done on a sample of peripheral blood. These receptors came from a woman aged 45-60 years who had recovered from COVID-19.

This clone was seen only a few times. V usage is TRBV1 and J usage is TRBJ1-3; the table assigns TRBD1, which was not confirmed against the DNA. TRBV1 represents a pseudogene. The CDR3 has 19 residues. CDR3: CTSSLPGQGAHPARNTIYF. The CDR3 nucleotides read TGCACCAGCAGCCTTCCGGGACAGGGTGCCCACCCCGCGCGAAACACCATATATTTT.

The chain couples TRBV30 to TRBJ2-3; tentatively, D is TRBD1 (6 bases). The germline V gene has CDR1 GTSNPN and CDR2 SVGIG (reference sequence). This CDR3 has 14 amino acids. V was trimmed by 3 bases and J by 4 bases, leaving 14 bases between them. CDR3 region: CAWSGTGLADTQYF. The CDR3 nucleotides read TGTGCCTGGAGCGGAACAGGGTTGGCAGATACGCAGTATTTT.

The chain joins TRBV7-2 to TRBJ2-2; 9 bases fit TRBD1. With V trimmed by 1 base and J by 6 bases, 3 bases remained unmatched. This CDR3 comprises 15 residues. Germline V lookup: CDR1 SGHTA, CDR2 FQGNSA. CDR3 in DNA: TGTGCCAGCAGCTTAGTCGGGACAGGGTCCGGGGAGCTGTTTTTT. Its protein product is CASSLVGTGSGELFF.

The chain uses TRBV2 and TRBJ2-5; 8 nucleotides align to TRBD1. The ends lost 5 bases at V and 2 bases at J; junction bases unmatched: 7. Germline lookup yields CDR1 SNHLY and CDR2 FYNNEI. CDR3 length: 15 residues. The CDR3 bases are TGTGCCAGCAGTAGGCAGGGGGCGGGGCAAGAGACCCAGTACTTC. It specifies CASSRQGAGQETQYF.